A single sample is the source of the 28 T cell receptor beta chains below, sequenced in a study of persistence of HIV-infected CD4 T cells. The libraries were made with immunoSEQ version 4 in survey mode. TCRdb keeps only in-frame clones here, not all; method: immunoSEQ multiplex PCR. The table has some 45,000 clones, 88% seen once. Their antigen targets remain unknown. Nonspecific anti-CD3/anti-CD28 bead stimulation represents the broad CD4+ T cell repertoire. Sorting selected CD4+ T cells upregulating both CD40 ligand and CD69. Specimen: CD4+ T cells sorted from PBMCs after approximately 19-hour stimulation, collected from a patient who received antiretroviral therapy. These receptors were taken from an adult woman with HIV who was CMV-seropositive.

The chain has TRBV19 and TRBJ2-7; TRBD2 agrees at 7 bases. V dropped 9 bases and J dropped 3; count of bases not matched to a gene: 8. The CDR3 is made up of 13 amino acids. Germline loops: CDR1 LNHDA, CDR2 SQIVND (reference sequence). CDR3 nucleotides: TGTGCCAGGACCGGGACTAAAATCTACGAGCAGTACTTC. This codes for CARTGTKIYEQYF.

The V and J genes are TRBV5-1 and TRBJ1-2, with 7 nucleotides matching TRBD1. CDR3 length: 13 residues. The V gene's germline CDR1 is SGHRS and CDR2 YFSETQ. V shed 5 bases and J 5 bases; nucleotides not matched to a gene: 6. Here the CDR3 DNA reads TGCGCCAGCAGTGAGGGGACAGTGTATGGCTACACCTTC. Translating it yields CASSEGTVYGYTF.

J is TRBJ1-5 and V is TRBV19; D is perhaps TRBD1 (6 bases). This CDR3 has 13 residues. V gave up 5 bases and J gave up 5 bases, with 10 bases separating them. CDR1 LNHDA and CDR2 SQIVND come from the germline V gene (reference sequence). The CDR3 is CASSARGYQPQHF. Written as DNA, the CDR3 is TGTGCCAGTAGTGCCAGGGGCTATCAGCCCCAGCATTTT.

The chain combines TRBV2 with TRBJ1-2; D is perhaps TRBD1 (6 bases). Trimming pared 8 bases from V and 0 bases from J, leaving 13 bases between. This CDR3 has 14 amino acids. In germline, CDR1 is SNHLY, CDR2 FYNNEI. CDR3 DNA sequence: TGTGCCAGCGTAGGACAGACCGCTAACTATGGCTACACCTTC. Its translation is CASVGQTANYGYTF.

J is TRBJ1-1 and V is TRBV6-5; D gene ambiguous. Trimming stripped 6 bases from V and 2 bases from J, with 4 bases between. The germline V gene encodes CDR1 MNHEY and CDR2 SVGAGI. This CDR3 has 11 residues. Written as DNA, the CDR3 is TGTGCCAGCAGAGACAACACTGAAGCTTTCTTT. Its protein is CASRDNTEAFF.

This clone was observed once. This chain links TRBV14 with TRBJ2-1; 8 bases line up with TRBD1. The CDR3 extends over 16 amino acids. Losses at the gene ends were 1 base for V and 9 bases for J; bases not matched to a gene: 11. Germline lookup yields CDR1 SGHDN and CDR2 FVKESK. Written as DNA, the CDR3 is TGTGCCAGCAGCCAAGGCTTTAAAACAGGGGGAAGTGAGCAGTTCTTC. Encoded protein: CASSQGFKTGGSEQFF.

The chain uses TRBV9 and TRBJ1-2; D unresolved. The germline CDR1 and CDR2 sequences are SGDLS and YYNGEE. V was clipped by 0 bases and J by 7 bases, with 7 bases between them. This CDR3 region has 12 residues. DNA for the CDR3: TGTGCCAGCAGCGTAGCGGCGGGTGGCTACACCTTC. Its translation is CASSVAAGGYTF.

For this clone: Other DNA sequences in the same sample also yield this CDR3. The genes are TRBV30 and TRBJ1-2, with 8 bases aligning to TRBD1. Germline V gene data show CDR1 as GTSNPN and CDR2 as SVGIG (reference sequence). The CDR3 contains 14 residues. After removal of 2 bases from V and 3 bases from J, the junction contained 5 bases not matched to a gene. The CDR3, as DNA: TGTGCCTGGAGTCCCGACAGGGGTGACTATGGCTACACCTTC. Its translation: CAWSPDRGDYGYTF.

This rearrangement joins TRBV19 to TRBJ1-6, with TRBD1 matching over 7 bases. The CDR3 is 15 residues long. CDR1 and CDR2 (germline): LNHDA, SQIVND (reference sequence). With V trimmed by 0 bases and J by 8 bases, 4 bases remained unmatched. The CDR3: CASSIDYGQDSPLHF. The CDR3 DNA is TGTGCCAGTAGTATAGATTACGGACAGGATTCACCCCTCCACTTT. Full variable domain (outside the CDR3, taken from reference TRBV19 and TRBJ1-6): DGGITQSPKYLFRKEGQNVTLSCEQNLNHDAMYWYRQDPGQGLRLIYYSQIVNDFQKGDIAEGYSVSREKKESFPLTVTSAQKNPTAFYLCASSIDYGQDSPLHFGNGTRLTVT.

V and J are TRBV12-3 or TRBV12-4 and TRBJ1-2; D not resolved. This CDR3 has 12 amino acids. Trimming removed 11 bases at V and 7 bases at J, with 17 bases between. The DNA of the CDR3 is TGTGCCTCACAAAATCGGGTTGCTGGCTACACCTTC. Amino acids: CASQNRVAGYTF.

This sequence joins TRBV9 and TRBJ2-2; 7 positions match TRBD2. V dropped 0 bases and J dropped 8; count of bases not matched to a gene: 7. Per germline, CDR1 SGDLS and CDR2 YYNGEE. This CDR3 comprises 15 residues. CDR3 region: CASSVDERGRGELFF. The DNA for the CDR3 is TGTGCCAGCAGCGTAGATGAGCGGGGCAGGGGGGAGCTGTTTTTT.

The CDR3 region is CASSLTSGGPGSEQYF. CDR3 coding DNA: TGTGCCAGCTCGCTGACTAGCGGGGGGCCGGGTTCCGAGCAGTACTTC. The chain recombines TRBV18 with TRBJ2-7; 13 bases fit TRBD2. From germline, CDR1 is KGHSH and CDR2 LQKENI. This CDR3 contains 16 residues. Trimming removed 6 bases from V and 6 bases from J; junction bases left unmatched: 11.

This clone was seen just once. This sequence joins TRBV14 and TRBJ2-7; TRBD2 agrees at 8 bases. The CDR3 is made up of 15 amino acids. With V trimmed by 6 bases and J by 2 bases, 9 bases remained unmatched. CDR1 is SGHDN, CDR2 FVKESK, per germline. CDR3 loop: CASSLRLAITYEQYV. The CDR3 DNA reads as TGTGCCAGCAGTCTACGACTAGCGATCACCTACGAGCAGTACGTC.

The count of this clone is one. The V call is TRBV11-3, the J call TRBJ1-2, with 8 positions matching TRBD1. CDR1 is SGHNT, CDR2 YENEEA, per germline. The CDR3 is made up of 16 amino acids. V was pared by 8 bases and J by 3 bases, with 14 bases of the junction left unmatched. This CDR3 is CASQGALVSTDYGYTF. CDR3 nucleotides: TGTGCCAGCCAGGGGGCCCTAGTTTCCACTGACTATGGCTACACCTTC.

This clone was detected a few times. The chain links TRBV5-4 to TRBJ1-1; no definite D call. The CDR3 is made up of 15 amino acids. Germline V gives CDR1 SGHNT, CDR2 YYREEE (reference sequence). Trimming pared 0 bases from V and 2 bases from J, leaving 11 bases between. The CDR3 is CASSLAGVLNTEAFF. DNA of the CDR3: TGTGCCAGCAGCTTGGCCGGGGTGCTTAACACTGAAGCTTTCTTT.

The genes are TRBV27 and TRBJ2-1; no clear D. From germline, CDR1 is MNHEY and CDR2 SMNVEV (reference sequence). The length of the CDR3 is 16 residues. V lost 5 bases to trimming and J lost 6 bases, with 20 bases between them. This CDR3 reads CASSKALIPLSNEQFF. In DNA, the CDR3 is TGTGCCAGCAGTAAGGCCCTTATCCCCCTTTCCAATGAGCAGTTCTTC.

The rearrangement links TRBV18 to TRBJ1-1; 7 bases match TRBD1. V gave up 5 bases and J gave up 4 bases; unmatched junction bases: 7. Germline values: CDR1 KGHSH, CDR2 LQKENI. This CDR3 is 14 amino acids long. Here the CDR3 reads CASSSSSGGTEAFF. The CDR3 nucleotides read TGTGCCAGCTCATCGAGTTCAGGGGGCACTGAAGCTTTCTTT.

The J gene is TRBJ1-5, the V gene TRBV5-1; 8 bases are shared with TRBD1. CDR1 is SGHRS and CDR2 is YFSETQ in the germline V gene. The CDR3 spans 13 residues. Trimming removed 4 bases from V and 5 bases from J; junction bases left unmatched: 2. CDR3 protein: CASSKGQDQPQHF. The CDR3 DNA is TGCGCCAGCAGCAAGGGACAGGATCAGCCCCAGCATTTT.

This clone appeared once. V is TRBV10-2 and J is TRBJ1-2; 8 bases map to TRBD1. The V segment lost 8 bases and the J segment 0 bases; nucleotides outside the gene matches: 8. The germline gives CDR1 WSHSY, CDR2 SAAADI. The length of the CDR3 is 15 residues. CDR3 bases: TGCGCCAGCGGGGGACAGGCGCGAACTAACTATGGCTACACCTTC. It yields the protein CASGGQARTNYGYTF.

The V call is TRBV7-8, the J call TRBJ2-3; D not certain. This CDR3 spans 12 amino acids. The V end lost 7 bases, the J end lost 2 bases, and 7 bases lay between the germline ends. CDR1 is SGHVS and CDR2 is FQNEAQ in the germline V gene. CDR3 DNA: TGTGCCAGCAATGTGGCCACAGATACGCAGTATTTT. Translating gives CASNVATDTQYF.

This clone was detected a few times. The chain combines TRBV24-1 with TRBJ2-1; possibly TRBD2 for D (6 bases). From germline, CDR1 is KGHDR and CDR2 SFDVKD. The V end was cut by 7 bases, the J end by 6 bases, with 21 bases between. The CDR3 contains 16 residues. DNA for the CDR3: TGTGCCACCAGCACCGTTGCAGCGGAGGAGGGCAATGAGCAGTTCTTC. It yields the protein CATSTVAAEEGNEQFF.

CDR3 in amino acids: CASSQLGTRLEQFF. In DNA, the CDR3 is TGTGCCAGCAGCCAACTTGGGACTAGACTTGAGCAGTTCTTC. The V gene is TRBV14, the J gene TRBJ2-1, with TRBD2 matching 8 bases. CDR3 size: 14 residues. The junction had 6 bases not matched to a gene; V was cut back by 2 bases and J by 9 bases. Germline assignment: CDR1 SGHDN and CDR2 FVKESK.

This chain connects TRBV12-3 or TRBV12-4 to TRBJ2-3; no reliable D call. With 1 base removed from V and 6 bases from J, the gap between germline ends came to 5 bases. The CDR3 consists of 12 residues. The CDR3 DNA reads TGTGCCAGCAGTTTAGGACGGGATACGCAGTATTTT. Its translation is CASSLGRDTQYF.

By share of the sample, this clone is medium-sized. This chain joins TRBV30 and TRBJ1-1; D might be TRBD1 (5 bases). V dropped 3 bases and J dropped 1 base, with 15 bases sitting between them. This CDR3 contains 15 residues. Per the germline V gene, CDR1 is GTSNPN and CDR2 is SVGIG (reference sequence). The CDR3 DNA reads TGTGCCTGGAGGTACGCCGACAGACCGAACACTGAAGCTTTCTTT. Amino acids: CAWRYADRPNTEAFF.

V usage is TRBV20-1 and J usage is TRBJ2-3; 7 bases match TRBD2. Germline V gene lookup returns CDR1 DFQATT and CDR2 SNEGSKA (reference sequence). After removal of 3 bases from V and 0 bases from J, the junction contained 3 bases not matched to a gene. This CDR3 has 14 amino acids. The CDR3 DNA reads TGCAGTGCTAGTCTGGGGGGGAGCACAGATACGCAGTATTTT. Translation gives CSASLGGSTDTQYF.

This chain links TRBV27 with TRBJ1-1; 10 nucleotides line up with TRBD1. The trim removed 3 bases at V and 2 bases at J, leaving 3 bases unmatched. Germline lookup yields CDR1 MNHEY and CDR2 SMNVEV (reference sequence). This CDR3 contains 15 residues. CDR3: CASSFRTGGNTEAFF. The DNA of the CDR3 is TGTGCCAGCAGTTTCAGGACAGGGGGAAACACTGAAGCTTTCTTT.

This chain links TRBV29-1 with TRBJ1-5; D may be TRBD1 (6 bases). Germline CDR1 reads SQVTM; CDR2 reads ANQGSEA. V was trimmed by 6 bases and J by 0 bases, leaving 21 bases between them. The CDR3 spans 17 residues. CDR3 protein: CSVLDRQGLGSNQPQHF. The CDR3 DNA reads as TGCAGCGTCCTCGACAGGCAGGGATTGGGTAGCAATCAGCCCCAGCATTTT.

The V call is TRBV2, the J call TRBJ1-2; D remains ambiguous. Germline CDR1 is SNHLY and CDR2 is FYNNEI. The CDR3 has 13 residues. The V end was cut by 3 bases, the J end by 4 bases, with 9 bases between. The CDR3: CASSEVLGYGYTF. CDR3 sequence (DNA): TGTGCCAGCAGTGAGGTCTTGGGCTATGGCTACACCTTC.